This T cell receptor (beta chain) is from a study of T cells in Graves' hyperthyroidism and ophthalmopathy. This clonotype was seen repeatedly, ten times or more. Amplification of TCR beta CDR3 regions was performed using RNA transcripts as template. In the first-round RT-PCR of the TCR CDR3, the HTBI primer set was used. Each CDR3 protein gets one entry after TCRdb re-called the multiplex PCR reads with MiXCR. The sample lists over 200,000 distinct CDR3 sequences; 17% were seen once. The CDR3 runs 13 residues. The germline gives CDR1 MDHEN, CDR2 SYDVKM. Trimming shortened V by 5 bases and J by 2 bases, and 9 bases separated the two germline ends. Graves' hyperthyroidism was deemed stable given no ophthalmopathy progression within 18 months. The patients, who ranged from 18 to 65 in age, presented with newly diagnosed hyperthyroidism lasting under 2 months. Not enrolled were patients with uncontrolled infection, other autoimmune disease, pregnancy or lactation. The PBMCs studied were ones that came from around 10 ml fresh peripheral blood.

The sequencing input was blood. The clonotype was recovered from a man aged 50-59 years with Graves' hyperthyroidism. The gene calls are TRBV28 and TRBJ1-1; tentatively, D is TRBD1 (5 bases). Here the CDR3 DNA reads TGTGCCAGCAGTGGGACGCTTAACACTGAAGCTTTCTTT. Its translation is CASSGTLNTEAFF.